This T cell receptor (beta chain) was sequenced in a study of cytomegalovirus exposure and HLA in healthy donors. CDR3 length: 15 residues. CDR1 and CDR2 (germline): MNHEY, SMNVEV (reference sequence). The J segment lost 0 bases and the V segment lost 6 bases, leaving 6 bases of the junction unmatched. Amplification used 60 Vbeta primers and 13 Jbeta primers. Some clones are missing from TCRdb's copy, which holds only in-frame ones; the method was immunoSEQ multiplex PCR. The sample lists under 150,000 clones; about four fifths were seen once. The genes are TRBV27 and TRBJ2-3, with 7 bases aligning to TRBD2. The sequencing input was PBMCs. The TCR originated in a male donor in good health and CMV-seronegative. CDR3 loop: CASSPLAASTDTQYF. The CDR3 DNA follows: TGTGCCAGCAGCCCGCTAGCGGCTAGCACAGATACGCAGTATTTT.